These 10 T cell receptor beta chains were sequenced from one sample in a study of blood T cells in healthy people across ages. PCR was performed a second time for 7 to 11 cycles using a sample-barcoded 5' primer and a J-beta primer mix. MiXCR, run by TCRdb on the 5' RACE reads, gives a single entry per CDR3 protein. The data contain about 1.8 million distinct CDR3 sequences, 40% to 55% of them seen just once; the ten biggest clones take up more than 2%. Specimen: blood. The receptors derive from a woman in her thirties or forties in good health.

The rearrangement links TRBV20-1 to TRBJ2-4, with D possibly being TRBD1 or TRBD2 (5 bases each). Judging by the DNA end, TRBJ2-7 fits better; the J call may be wrong. The CDR3 sequence is 15 residues long. Germline CDR1 reads DFQATT; CDR2 reads SNEGSKA (reference sequence). The DNA for the CDR3 is TGCAGTGCTAGCAACAAAGGGACCTTCCGGAACGAGCAGTACTTC. It translates to CSASNKGTFRNEQYF.

J is TRBJ2-1 and V is TRBV6-5; D gene unclear. V was trimmed by 5 bases and J by 12 bases, leaving 14 bases between them. The CDR3 contains 12 residues. Germline V CDR1 and CDR2: MNHEY, SVGAGI. This CDR3 reads CASSPKGRRQFF. The CDR3 DNA reads TGTGCCAGCAGTCCGAAGGGTCGGAGGCAGTTCTTC.

The V gene is TRBV7-9, the J gene TRBJ2-5; TRBD1 agrees at 7 bases. Germline trimming cut 6 bases from V and 11 bases from J; bases unmatched to any gene: 9. This CDR3 is 12 amino acids long. The germline CDR1 and CDR2 sequences are SEHNR and FQNEAQ (reference sequence). In nucleotides, the CDR3 is TGTGCCAGCAGATATCAGGGGGATGAGCAGTACTTC. Amino acids: CASRYQGDEQYF.

V usage is TRBV20-1 and J usage is TRBJ2-3, with 9 nucleotides matching TRBD2. The CDR3 is 15 amino acids. The V gene end was trimmed by 5 bases and the J gene end by 8 bases; junction bases not matched to a gene: 14. Germline V lookup: CDR1 DFQATT, CDR2 SNEGSKA (reference sequence). CDR3 amino acids: CSAHPLERGVATQYF. The CDR3 coding sequence is TGCAGTGCTCATCCGTTAGAGCGGGGGGTCGCTACGCAGTATTTT.

This clonotype turned up a few times. V usage is TRBV28 and J usage is TRBJ2-7; D unresolved. V was shortened by 4 bases and J by 5 bases, with 3 bases between the two germline ends. Germline V lookup: CDR1 MDHEN, CDR2 SYDVKM. The CDR3 extends over 10 amino acids. CDR3 loop: CASSCHEQYF. DNA for the CDR3: TGTGCCAGCAGTTGCCACGAGCAGTACTTC.

The table lists this clonotype with a few counts. The chain links TRBV19 to TRBJ2-1; possible D gene TRBD2, 6 bases. The CDR3 contains 15 residues. Germline V lookup: CDR1 LNHDA, CDR2 SQIVND (reference sequence). V shed 7 bases and J shed 8 bases, with 21 bases lying between them. The DNA for the CDR3 is TGTGCCAGTATTCCTGACGGGGGAATTTTGGATGAGCAGTTCTTC. This codes for CASIPDGGILDEQFF.

The J gene is TRBJ2-7, the V gene TRBV7-2, with 7 bases lining up with TRBD1. The CDR3 length is 15 residues. Germline V gene data show CDR1 as SGHTA and CDR2 as FQGNSA. The V and J ends lost 4 bases and 0 bases, in that order; junction bases with no gene match: 6. The CDR3 protein is CASSYRQGSSYEQYF. The DNA for the CDR3 is TGTGCCAGCAGCTACCGACAGGGTAGCTCCTACGAGCAGTACTTC. Supplemented by reference TRBV7-2 and TRBJ2-7, the full variable domain reads GAGVSQSPSNKVTEKGKDVELRCDPISGHTALYWYRQSLGQGLEFLIYFQGNSAPDKSGLPSDRFSAERTGGSVSTLTIQRTQQEDSAVYLCASSYRQGSSYEQYFGPGTRLTVT.

The chain has TRBV6-2 or TRBV6-3 and TRBJ2-5, with D perhaps being TRBD1 or TRBD2 (5 bases each). Germline loops: CDR1 MNHEY, CDR2 SVGEGT. The CDR3 sequence is 15 residues long. The germline V and J ends were trimmed by 7 bases and 1 base, with 16 bases remaining between them. CDR3 sequence reads: CASTLKTGRQETQYF. The CDR3 DNA sequence: TGTGCCAGCACCCTAAAGACGGGACGCCAAGAGACCCAGTACTTC.

The chain couples TRBV7-2 to TRBJ2-1; 14 bases agree with TRBD2. The V and J ends lost 2 bases and 5 bases, in that order; junction bases with no gene match: 8. There are 18 residues in the CDR3. Germline assignment: CDR1 SGHTA and CDR2 FQGNSA. CDR3 protein: CASSLPKGLAGGDNEQFF. The CDR3 DNA sequence: TGTGCCAGCAGCTTACCTAAAGGACTAGCGGGGGGAGACAATGAGCAGTTCTTC.

This clonotype was found a few times. The chain employs TRBV6-2 or TRBV6-3 and TRBJ2-3; D may be TRBD2 (6 bases). CDR1 and CDR2 (germline): MNHEY, SVGEGT. The CDR3 is made up of 14 amino acids. The V end was cut by 2 bases, the J end by 2 bases, with 8 bases between. The CDR3 nucleotides are TGTGCCAGCAGTTACGGGACTTTCACAGATACGCAGTATTTT. The encoded protein is CASSYGTFTDTQYF.